Given below is one T cell receptor beta chain in context. The specificity of this receptor is unknown. No much larger clonotype is one base removed from it; base qualities were not supplied. The entire isolated RNA was reverse transcribed using the High Capacity cDNA Reverse Transcription Kit, and thus expressed TCRB transcripts were sequenced. Deep immunoSEQ sequencing was performed on naive, central memory and regulatory T cell samples, with an average of roughly 3.5 million total reads per sample. Sorted cells were lysed in RLT buffer, and RNA was extracted using DNase-treated RNeasy Micro or Mini kits according to cell number. To prevent cross-contamination, every cell subset was processed on its own, while patient and healthy donor samples were processed together. The immunoSEQ multiplex PCR was used to amplify TCRB sequences from cDNA, generating 87-bp fragments that spanned the CDR3 region. Sequencing of the amplicons was done on the Illumina HiSeq platform. On the study's bioinformatics: Synthetic template baselines were used to correct PCR bias computationally, reads within Hamming distance 2 were collapsed together, and singletons that could not be merged were discarded. Reads were aligned against IMGT to assign V, D and J genes, CDR3 length and insertions or deletions at six rearrangement sites. Clonotype counts were normalized to sorted cell number within each subset before computing true diversity and Gini coefficients with the tcR R package. Repertoire sharing was quantified using the overlap coefficient calculated on TCRB nucleotide sequences. Out-of-frame TCRB sequences from naive cells were analyzed to stand in for the pre-selection repertoire. TCRdb took this table from immuneACCESS and kept in-frame rearrangements with V and J called. Such tables lack part of the clones; where checked against another copy, unresolved V genes explain under half of the gap, and the rest is unexplained. Clonal size and the V and J genes are those of that table, whereas D and trimming came from the DNA. Present in this sample are under 450,000 clones, 11% to 15% of which were seen just once. The top ten hold roughly 0.036% of the sample.

The CDR3 has 13 amino acids, counting the end cysteine and phenylalanine. Only the CDR3 DNA is retained, 39 bases long and in frame from the first base. Based on the germline V gene, the CDR1 and CDR2 sequences are SGHNT and YENEEA. V and J are truncated by 5 bases and 5 bases respectively, leaving an intervening sequence of 12 bases. Each donor gave one peripheral blood draw, roughly 110 mL on average, collected into heparinised tubes. Using a panel that included CD45RO, CCR7, CD25, CD127, CD95 and CD27, naive, central memory, regulatory and stem cell-like memory CD4+ T cells were sorted on a BD FACSAria II. Purity was above 95% for every sorted population. PBMCs were isolated immediately by Lymphoprep density gradient centrifugation and stained directly without culture. Samples were stained and sorted in pairs, with one healthy donor and one patient per experiment, so that batch effects were minimized.

The data originate from a study of beta chain features in type 1 diabetes (dated by TCRdb to the late 2010s). Describing the broader study: Mean age, gender distribution, total cell number and subset yield were not different between patients and healthy donors. A total of 100 million to 110 million sorted cells were examined across all samples, and a strong correlation was observed between cell number per subset and RNA yield. In the study, recently diagnosed type 1 diabetes patients and matched healthy donors were compared on the TCRB repertoires of their sorted circulating CD4+ T cell subsets. Regulatory and stem cell-like memory subsets were obtained from only 8 patients and about eight healthy donors, while naive and central memory subsets were obtained from all 30 or so donors. The paper as a whole reports these results and caveats: A moderate but significant shortening of TCRB CDR3 length was observed in type 1 diabetes patients in all four CD4+ subsets. PCR may preferentially amplify shorter templates, but because patient and control samples were amplified and corrected together, any resulting skew would affect both groups equally. Fewer insertions and more nucleotide deletions at VDJ recombination sites were observed in patients with type 1 diabetes, implying thymic rearrangement abnormalities. Because cDNA was sequenced instead of genomic DNA, highly expressing activated cells could be over-represented, though the groups showed no difference in activation or CD3 levels. Naive, central memory and regulatory TCRB repertoires appeared to be more similar among patients than among healthy donors. Because small numbers of individuals were included in the HLA sub-analyses, any influence of HLA type on TCRB rearrangement was left unresolved.

Recombination connected TRBV11-3 to TRBJ2-5; TRBD1 is perhaps the D gene, given 6 matching bases. This receptor was obtained from a man between 25 and 39 years old in good health. The material sequenced was naive CD4+ T cells from blood. The cell subset or site label of this sample denotes: true naive CD4+ T cells. This receptor carries the CDR3 CASSPGQKETQYF. The sequence in DNA is TGTGCCAGCAGCCCGGGACAAAAGGAGACCCAGTACTTC.